This T cell receptor beta chain comes out of a study of OX40 agonist ivuxolimab in advanced cancers. CDR3 length: 21 amino acids. Trimming cost V 5 bases and J 0 bases, with 26 bases left between them. The germline gives CDR1 LNHDA, CDR2 SQIVND (reference sequence). Sequencing was performed with immunoSEQ multiplex PCR; in TCRdb, only in-frame clones are kept and a portion is missing. The table lists about 20,000 clones, approximately 70% of them singletons. The TCR was taken from an adult with an advanced solid tumor such as melanoma, head and neck, liver or kidney cancer. V and J are TRBV19 and TRBJ2-6; D gene uncertain. The sequences come from CD4+ or CD8+ T cells sorted from blood, collected in a trial of the OX40 agonist ivuxolimab. The CDR3 DNA reads as TGTGCCAGTAGTCTCCTCGAGAGGTGGGAATCACAAGGCTCTGGGGCCAACGTCCTGACTTTC. Protein: CASSLLERWESQGSGANVLTF.